Given below is one TCR beta chain in context. Antigen: not known. This specimen comes from a study of T cell responses to AZD1222 COVID-19 vaccine. Study at large: Second doses that came at about 4 or about 12 weeks were put together. Study-wide results and limits: It should be noted that donors were predominantly white British and more often female, and clonal diversity was possibly underestimated. With two AZD1222 doses given, Spike-specific TCR breadth and depth both rose.

V lost 4 bases, J lost 6 bases, and 9 bases lay in between. The V gene's germline CDR1 is DFQATT and CDR2 SNEGSKA (reference sequence). The CDR3 covers 11 residues. Data came from immunoSEQ multiplex PCR; TCRdb stores just in-frame clones and leaves some out. The sample lists approximately 100,000 clones, about 87% occurring once. The sequence came from an adult in good health. The chain recombines TRBV20-1 with TRBJ1-1; D unresolved. The source material was peripheral blood, sampled on day 0 of AZD1222 vaccination. As DNA, the CDR3 is TGCAGTGCTATAAGAAGGTCTGAAGCTTTCTTT. Amino acids: CSAIRRSEAFF.